This note documents a single TCR beta chain sequence. Antigen unknown. This sample was included in a study of cytotoxic CD8 clonotypes in ibrutinib-treated CLL. Study context: Sequenced samples delivered averages of roughly 250,000 productive templates and some 93,000 productive rearrangements. Overall study findings and caveats: The study found public clonotypes uncommon, contracting or stable on treatment. Higher circulating CD8+ T-cell counts strongly accompanied higher baseline clonality, above age-matched healthy donors.

The table came from immunoSEQ multiplex PCR; TCRdb's copy has only in-frame clones and leaves some out. The sample has around 310,000 clones; about 80% are singletons. V was clipped by 4 bases and J by 4 bases; unmatched bases: 9. This CDR3 contains 15 residues. Germline CDR1 reads ENHRY; CDR2 reads SYGVKD. The V gene is TRBV10-3, the J gene TRBJ2-7; 8 bases are shared with TRBD2. The sample was PBMCs, taken before ibrutinib treatment. This receptor was obtained from a human donor with chronic lymphocytic leukemia. The CDR3 bases are TGTGCCATCAGTGTACGGGAGGGACCAGATTACGAGCAGTACTTC. This codes for CAISVREGPDYEQYF.